The sequence of this T cell receptor beta chain was determined in a study of beta chain features in type 1 diabetes. Whole-study results and caveats: Within each of all four CD4+ subsets, Type 1 diabetes patients had TCRB CDR3s that were moderately but significantly shorter.

Remarks on this clone: The target antigen is unknown.

Per germline, CDR1 MNHEY and CDR2 SMNVEV (reference sequence). V lost 8 bases and J lost 2, with 16 bases in between. The CDR3 has 14 amino acids. Investigators reverse transcribed all isolated RNA, so they sequenced expressed TCRB transcripts. This table comes from immunoSEQ multiplex PCR, and its TCRdb copy is limited to in-frame clones, with some not included. Among about 52,000 clones listed, less than 55% were seen once. Sequenced sample: Tregs from blood. This clonotype was obtained from a man aged 25 to 40 with type 1 diabetes. The chain recombines TRBV27 with TRBJ2-7; possibly TRBD1 for D (5 bases). CDR3 region: CASGPLDRTYEQYF. CDR3 nucleotide sequence: TGTGCCAGCGGGCCCCTTGACAGAACCTACGAGCAGTACTTC.